These 27 T cell receptor beta chains were sequenced from one sample in a study of metastatic and nonmetastatic thyroid tumors. TCRdb re-clonotyped the PCR reads through MiXCR. This sample has some 60,000 clones, with 25% to 35% found just once. Each patient came to thyroid surgery without any prior treatment (of any kind). The sequenced sample consisted of blood. The receptors shown here come from a female donor with papillary thyroid cancer or a benign thyroid nodule (not recorded which). Some clones in this sample may be carry-over from other donors' samples.

The J gene is TRBJ2-1, the V gene TRBV20-1, with D unclear. CDR1 and CDR2 (germline): DFQATT, SNEGSKA (reference sequence). CDR3 length: 14 residues. V was clipped by 3 bases and J by 10 bases, with 19 bases between them. CDR3 nucleotides: TGCAGTGCTAGGCCGTGGGTCCAGTCAAGGGAGCAGTTCTTC. As protein: CSARPWVQSREQFF.

This clone was seen many times. The chain is built from TRBV6-1 and TRBJ1-2; D is possibly TRBD1 (5 bases). In germline, CDR1 is MNHNS, CDR2 SASEGT. Trimming pared 5 bases from V and 0 bases from J, leaving 13 bases between. The CDR3 has 15 residues. CDR3 sequence: CASSMTVSANYGYTF. CDR3 nucleotide sequence: TGTGCCAGCAGTATGACAGTCTCAGCTAACTATGGCTACACCTTC.

This clone was detected ten times or more. J is TRBJ2-3 and V is TRBV9; either TRBD1 or TRBD2 may fit D (5 bases each). CDR1 is SGDLS and CDR2 is YYNGEE in the germline V gene. V was shortened by 4 bases and J by 2 bases, with 14 bases between the two germline ends. This CDR3 region has 15 residues. The CDR3 loop reads CASSPTGADTDTQYF. CDR3 coding DNA: TGTGCCAGCAGCCCGACCGGGGCCGACACAGATACGCAGTATTTT.

This clone was detected ten times or more. One end of the junction fails to match germline, which may point to a read error. The J gene is TRBJ2-2, the V gene TRBV7-7; 8 bases are shared with TRBD1. The CDR3 spans 13 residues. CDR1 SSHAT and CDR2 FNYEAQ come from the germline V gene (reference sequence). CDR3: CASSPQGAGELFF. The DNA for the CDR3 is TGTGCTAGCAGCCCACAGGGGGCCGGGGAGCTGTTTTTT.

The chain couples TRBV19 to TRBJ1-5; possibly TRBD1 for D (5 bases). Trimming cost V 5 bases and J 0 bases, with 14 bases left between them. Germline V gene lookup returns CDR1 LNHDA and CDR2 SQIVND (reference sequence). This CDR3 region has 16 residues. In nucleotides, the CDR3 is TGTGCCAGTAGTGCACTACGGGGGGATAGCAATCAGCCCCAGCATTTT. Protein product: CASSALRGDSNQPQHF.

This clone has more than one count but fewer than ten. The chain has TRBV6-2 or TRBV6-3 and TRBJ2-2, with D hard to call. The CDR3 is 15 residues long. Germline CDR1 MNHEY, CDR2 SVGEGT. Trimming removed 0 bases from V and 0 bases from J, with 5 bases in between. CDR3 DNA sequence: TGTGCCAGCAGTTACTCGAACGCGAACACCGGGGAGCTGTTTTTT. Translation: CASSYSNANTGELFF.

The V and J genes are TRBV12-3 or TRBV12-4 and TRBJ1-6, with a tentative D call TRBD1 (6 bases). Between the trimmed V and J ends, which lost 3 bases and 6 bases, there was a span of 12 bases. CDR3 length: 15 residues. CDR3 residues: CASSFIAQGNSPLHF. CDR3 DNA: TGTGCCAGCAGTTTTATCGCACAGGGTAATTCACCCCTCCACTTT.

The chain carries TRBV19 and TRBJ1-5; the match to TRBD1 covers 7 bases. Per the germline V gene, CDR1 is LNHDA and CDR2 is SQIVND (reference sequence). The CDR3 sequence is 15 residues long. Trimming took 7 bases from V and 4 from J; bases not matched to a gene: 10. Written as DNA, the CDR3 is TGTGCCAGTAAGGAGGACAGGTCGGGGAATCAGCCCCAGCATTTT. As protein: CASKEDRSGNQPQHF.

The chain carries TRBV20-1 and TRBJ2-5; 7 nucleotides line up with TRBD1. Germline values: CDR1 DFQATT, CDR2 SNEGSKA (reference sequence). The CDR3 totals 15 residues. V lost 6 bases to trimming and J lost 7 bases; unmatched junction nucleotides: 17. In DNA, the CDR3 is TGCAGTGCCCCCGGGACAGCGGTAGACGTCGGGACCCAGTACTTC. It yields the protein CSAPGTAVDVGTQYF.

This clone was seen a handful of times. Mismatch with germline at one junction end may stem from a read error. The chain recombines TRBV6-6 with TRBJ1-1, with D unresolved. Per the germline V gene, CDR1 is MNHNY and CDR2 is SVGAGI (reference sequence). CDR3 length: 15 amino acids. The CDR3 loop reads CAISYGPVRRTEAFF. The CDR3 DNA reads as TGTGCCATCAGTTACGGACCAGTGCGACGCACTGAAGCTTTCTTT.

This clone was counted ten times or more. The rearrangement uses TRBV9 and TRBJ1-1; no reliable D call. The CDR3 is 14 amino acids. V was shortened by 5 bases and J by 3 bases, with 14 bases between the two germline ends. CDR1 and CDR2 from the germline V gene are SGDLS and YYNGEE. The CDR3 nucleotides read TGTGCCAGCAGTTCTACGTCCTTCTACACTGAAGCTTTCTTT. It encodes CASSSTSFYTEAFF.

This clone was seen a handful of times. The CDR3 region has the DNA TGCAGTGCTAGAGTGTCTAGCGGGACAAACGAGCAGTACTTC. It specifies CSARVSSGTNEQYF. The chain has TRBV20-1 and TRBJ2-7; 9 bases align to TRBD2. After removal of 1 base from V and 5 bases from J, the junction contained 6 bases not matched to a gene. The CDR3 is 14 residues long. The germline gives CDR1 DFQATT, CDR2 SNEGSKA (reference sequence).

The chain uses TRBV28 and TRBJ2-1; 8 positions match TRBD1. This CDR3 contains 15 residues. Losses at the gene ends were 4 bases for V and 8 bases for J; bases not matched to a gene: 10. Germline lookup yields CDR1 MDHEN and CDR2 SYDVKM. The CDR3 reads CASSSMAGGYYEQFF. The CDR3 DNA reads as TGTGCCAGCAGTTCCATGGCAGGGGGCTATTATGAGCAGTTCTTC. Full variable domain (outside the CDR3, taken from reference TRBV28 and TRBJ2-1): DVKVTQSSRYLVKRTGEKVFLECVQDMDHENMFWYRQDPGLGLRLIYFSYDVKMKEKGDIPEGYSVSREKKERFSLILESASTNQTSMYLCASSSMAGGYYEQFFGPGTRLTVL.

Only a few counts were recorded for this clone. This chain links TRBV28 with TRBJ1-5; possibly TRBD1 for D (5 bases). With 5 bases removed from V and 5 bases from J, the gap between germline ends came to 7 bases. The CDR3 length is 12 residues. Looked up from germline, CDR1 is MDHEN and CDR2 is SYDVKM. As DNA, the CDR3 is TGTGCCAGCAGTGACAGTTATCAGCCCCAGCATTTT. Its protein product is CASSDSYQPQHF.

J is TRBJ2-1 and V is TRBV5-1; 8 nucleotides align to TRBD1. The V segment lost 2 bases and the J segment 5 bases; nucleotides outside the gene matches: 6. CDR1 and CDR2 from the germline V gene are SGHRS and YFSETQ. CDR3 length: 15 amino acids. The CDR3 loop is CASSFLTGAHNEQFF. The CDR3 DNA reads as TGCGCCAGCAGCTTTCTGACAGGGGCCCACAATGAGCAGTTCTTC.

This rearrangement joins TRBV19 to TRBJ2-2; D remains unclear. The CDR3 spans 16 residues. Trimming stripped 4 bases from V and 4 bases from J, with 16 bases between. Germline V CDR1 and CDR2: LNHDA, SQIVND (reference sequence). As DNA, the CDR3 is TGTGCCAGTAGTAACTTGAAGGTGCTGCGCACCGGGGAGCTGTTTTTT. It translates to CASSNLKVLRTGELFF.

This clone was detected a few times. V usage is TRBV6-9 and J usage is TRBJ2-7, with 9 nucleotides matching TRBD1. The V segment lost 3 bases and the J segment 0 bases; nucleotides outside the gene matches: 9. The CDR3 totals 17 residues. Germline CDR1 reads MNHGY; CDR2 reads SVAAGI. CDR3 in amino acids: CASSYASGTGNSYEQYF. The DNA for the CDR3 is TGTGCCAGCAGTTACGCCTCCGGGACAGGGAACTCCTACGAGCAGTACTTC.

The chain's CDR3 is CASSPGTGDEKLFF. In DNA, the CDR3 is TGTGCCAGCTCACCCGGGACTGGAGATGAAAAACTGTTTTTT. The rearrangement links TRBV18 to TRBJ1-4, with TRBD1 as a possible D gene (5 bases). Trimming stripped 3 bases from V and 6 bases from J, with 11 bases between. CDR1 and CDR2 (germline): KGHSH, LQKENI. CDR3 length: 14 residues.

The DNA of the CDR3 is TGCAGTGCTAGGGGCGGACCCTACGAGCAGTACTTC. Residues: CSARGGPYEQYF. The chain uses TRBV20-1 and TRBJ2-7, with no clear D. Trimming pared 3 bases from V and 2 bases from J, leaving 8 bases between. CDR3 length: 12 residues. Germline lookup yields CDR1 DFQATT and CDR2 SNEGSKA (reference sequence).

This clone appeared a few times. The CDR3 region is CASTPGGSNYGYTF. Here the CDR3 DNA reads TGTGCCAGCACCCCCGGGGGTTCTAACTATGGCTACACCTTC. The chain has TRBV28 and TRBJ1-2, with D maybe TRBD1 (5 bases). The CDR3 is made up of 14 amino acids. Germline CDR1 reads MDHEN; CDR2 reads SYDVKM. Trimming removed 7 bases from V and 0 bases from J, with 12 bases in between.

This clone was seen more than once but under ten times. The chain joins TRBV11-2 to TRBJ2-7; 8 bases are a match to TRBD1. The CDR3 spans 15 residues. From germline, CDR1 is SGHAT and CDR2 FQNNGV. V lost 5 bases and J lost 2; bases outside the gene matches: 8. The CDR3 nucleotides are TGTGCCAGCAGCCGCACCGGACAGGGAACCTACGAGCAGTACTTC. It is translated as CASSRTGQGTYEQYF.

J is TRBJ1-1 and V is TRBV18, with 9 bases fitting TRBD1. The CDR3 is 17 amino acids. Germline V gives CDR1 KGHSH, CDR2 LQKENI. Trimming removed 1 base from V and 3 bases from J; junction bases left unmatched: 9. Written as DNA, the CDR3 is TGTGCCAGCTCACCACGTTTCGAAACAGGGGGCGACACTGAAGCTTTCTTT. Residues: CASSPRFETGGDTEAFF.

Concerning this clone itself: The junction shows a germline mismatch at one end, possibly a read error. CDR3 protein: CASSVIAGGSTGELSF. CDR3 nucleotide sequence: TGTGCCAGCAGTGTCATAGCGGGAGGGAGCACCGGGGAGCTGTCTTTT. This rearrangement joins TRBV28 to TRBJ2-2, with TRBD2 matching over 11 bases. This CDR3 spans 16 amino acids. Per the germline V gene, CDR1 is MDHEN and CDR2 is SYDVKM.

This chain connects TRBV20-1 to TRBJ1-5; 12 bases agree with TRBD1. V lost 6 bases to trimming and J lost 4 bases; unmatched junction nucleotides: 10. The CDR3 is made up of 16 amino acids. Germline CDR1 DFQATT, CDR2 SNEGSKA (reference sequence). CDR3 nucleotides: TGCAGTGCCTCGGGGACAGGGGGCGTTCTAAATCAGCCCCAGCATTTT. This codes for CSASGTGGVLNQPQHF.

The rearrangement uses TRBV4-1 and TRBJ2-7, with D maybe TRBD1 (6 bases). V was shortened by 4 bases and J by 2 bases, with 12 bases between the two germline ends. The CDR3 covers 14 residues. CDR1 and CDR2 from the germline V gene are MGHRA and YSYEKL. The CDR3 spells CASSLVGATYEQYF. CDR3 coding DNA: TGCGCCAGCAGCCTGGTGGGGGCCACCTACGAGCAGTACTTC.

This clone showed up just once. The chain links TRBV11-2 to TRBJ2-7; D is perhaps TRBD2 (7 bases). The V gene lost 5 bases and the J gene lost 1 base, with 15 bases spanning the gap. The CDR3 totals 15 residues. The germline V gene encodes CDR1 SGHAT and CDR2 FQNNGV. The CDR3 bases are TGTGCCAGCAGCCCATGGGGGGGGCTGTCCTACGAGCAGTACTTC. It encodes CASSPWGGLSYEQYF.

The chain employs TRBV5-4 and TRBJ2-3; 7 bases line up with TRBD2. CDR1 and CDR2 (germline): SGHNT, YYREEE (reference sequence). This CDR3 has 15 amino acids. The J segment lost 5 bases and the V segment lost 0 bases, leaving 6 bases of the junction unmatched. In DNA, the CDR3 is TGTGCCAGCAGCTTGGAGGCGGGAGAACTAGATACGCAGTATTTT. As protein: CASSLEAGELDTQYF.